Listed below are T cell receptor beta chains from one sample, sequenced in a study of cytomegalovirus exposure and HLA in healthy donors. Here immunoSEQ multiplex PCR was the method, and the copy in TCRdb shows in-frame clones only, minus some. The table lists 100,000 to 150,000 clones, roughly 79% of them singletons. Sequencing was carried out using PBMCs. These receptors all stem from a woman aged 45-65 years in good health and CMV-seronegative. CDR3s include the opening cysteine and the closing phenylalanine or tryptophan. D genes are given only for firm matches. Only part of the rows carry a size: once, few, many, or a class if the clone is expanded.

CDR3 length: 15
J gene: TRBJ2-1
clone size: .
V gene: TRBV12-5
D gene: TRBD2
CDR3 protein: CASGPGLAGLNEQFF
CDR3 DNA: TGTGCTAGTGGACCCGGACTAGCTGGGCTAAATGAGCAGTTCTTC

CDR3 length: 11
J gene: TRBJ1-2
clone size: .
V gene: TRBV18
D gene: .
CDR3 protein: CASSPRYGYTF
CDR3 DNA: TGTGCCAGCTCACCCCGGTACGGCTACACCTTC

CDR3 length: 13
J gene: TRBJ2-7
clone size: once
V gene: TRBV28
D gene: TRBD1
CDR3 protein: CASRGQGAREQYF
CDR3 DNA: TGTGCCAGCAGAGGACAGGGGGCACGGGAGCAGTACTTC

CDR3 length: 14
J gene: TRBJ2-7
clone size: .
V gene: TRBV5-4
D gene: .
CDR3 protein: CASSLVGGSYEQYF
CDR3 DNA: TGTGCCAGCAGCTTAGTAGGGGGTTCCTACGAGCAGTACTTC

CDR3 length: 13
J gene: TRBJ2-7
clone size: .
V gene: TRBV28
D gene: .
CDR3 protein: CASSLIKPYEQYF
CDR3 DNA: TGTGCCAGCAGTCTAATCAAGCCCTACGAGCAGTACTTC

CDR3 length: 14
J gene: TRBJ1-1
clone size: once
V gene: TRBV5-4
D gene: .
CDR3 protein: CASSSQGPRTEAFF
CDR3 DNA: TGTGCCAGCAGCTCTCAGGGGCCTCGGACTGAAGCTTTCTTT

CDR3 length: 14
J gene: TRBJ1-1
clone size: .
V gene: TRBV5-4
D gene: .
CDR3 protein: CASGAGGLNTEAFF
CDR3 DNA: TGTGCCAGCGGCGCCGGGGGATTGAACACTGAAGCTTTCTTT

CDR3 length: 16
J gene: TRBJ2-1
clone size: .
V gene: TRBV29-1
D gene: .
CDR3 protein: CSVEGVSPKLGGEQFF
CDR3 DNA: TGCAGCGTTGAAGGAGTATCCCCTAAACTAGGCGGTGAGCAGTTCTTC

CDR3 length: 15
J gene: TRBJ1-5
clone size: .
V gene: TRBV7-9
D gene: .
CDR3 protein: CASSFSGQGGQPQHF
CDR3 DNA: TGTGCCAGCAGCTTCTCAGGGCAGGGTGGACAGCCCCAGCATTTT

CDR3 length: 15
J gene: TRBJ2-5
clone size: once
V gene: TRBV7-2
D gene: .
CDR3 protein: CASSLGQGHQETQYF
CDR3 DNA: TGTGCCAGCAGCTTAGGGCAGGGTCACCAAGAGACCCAGTACTTC

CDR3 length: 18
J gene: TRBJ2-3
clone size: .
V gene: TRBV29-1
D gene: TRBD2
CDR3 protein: CSVVGSLGGGRLTDTQYF
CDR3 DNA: TGCAGCGTTGTAGGTTCATTGGGTGGCGGGAGACTCACAGATACGCAGTATTTT

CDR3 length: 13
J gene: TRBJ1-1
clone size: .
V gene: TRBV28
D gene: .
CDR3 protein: CASSLLGQLEAFF
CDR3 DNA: TGTGCCAGCAGTTTATTAGGACAGCTTGAAGCTTTCTTT

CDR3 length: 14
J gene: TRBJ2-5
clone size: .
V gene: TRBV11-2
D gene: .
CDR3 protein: CASSLIASQETQYF
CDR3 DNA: TGTGCCAGCAGCTTAATTGCCAGTCAAGAGACCCAGTACTTC

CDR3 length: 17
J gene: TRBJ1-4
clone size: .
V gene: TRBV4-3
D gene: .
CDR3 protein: CASSQDPGGRSGEKLFF
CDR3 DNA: TGCGCCAGCAGCCAAGATCCGGGAGGGAGGTCGGGAGAAAAACTGTTTTTT

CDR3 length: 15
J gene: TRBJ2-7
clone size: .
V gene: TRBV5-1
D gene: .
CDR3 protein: CASSGGAGASYEQYF
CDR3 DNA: TGCGCCAGCAGCGGTGGGGCAGGGGCCTCCTACGAGCAGTACTTC

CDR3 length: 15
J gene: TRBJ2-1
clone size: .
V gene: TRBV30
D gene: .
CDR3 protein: CAWSVSPRLVHEQFF
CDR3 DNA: TGTGCCTGGAGTGTATCGCCTCGACTAGTACATGAGCAGTTCTTC

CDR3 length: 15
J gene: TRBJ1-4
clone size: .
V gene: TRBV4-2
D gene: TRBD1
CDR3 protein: CASSKDDREDEKLFF
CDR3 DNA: TGTGCCAGCAGCAAAGACGACAGGGAGGATGAAAAACTGTTTTTT

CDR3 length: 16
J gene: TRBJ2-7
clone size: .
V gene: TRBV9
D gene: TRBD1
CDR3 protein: CASSVAGTGMRGEQYF
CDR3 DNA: TGTGCCAGCAGCGTAGCCGGGACAGGGATGCGGGGCGAGCAGTACTTC

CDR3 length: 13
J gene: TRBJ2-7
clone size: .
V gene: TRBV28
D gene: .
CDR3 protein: CATGGRTFYEQYF
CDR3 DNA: TGTGCCACCGGTGGGAGAACTTTTTACGAGCAGTACTTC

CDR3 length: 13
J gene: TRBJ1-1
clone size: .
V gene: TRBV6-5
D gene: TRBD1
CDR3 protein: CASSRDRDTEAFF
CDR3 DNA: TGTGCCAGCAGTAGAGACAGGGACACTGAAGCTTTCTTT

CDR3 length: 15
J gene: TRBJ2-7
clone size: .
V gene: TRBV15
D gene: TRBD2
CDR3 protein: CATSGGTSVFYEQYF
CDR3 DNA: TGTGCCACCAGCGGGGGGACTAGCGTTTTCTACGAGCAGTACTTC

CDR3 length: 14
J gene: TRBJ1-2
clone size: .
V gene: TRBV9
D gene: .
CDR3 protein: CASSVAGVGNGYTF
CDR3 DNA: TGTGCCAGCAGCGTAGCGGGGGTGGGCAATGGCTACACCTTC

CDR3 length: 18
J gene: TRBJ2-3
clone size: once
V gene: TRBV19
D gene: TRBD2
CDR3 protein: CASSIDPGLAVSTDTQYF
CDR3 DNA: TGTGCCAGTAGTATCGACCCGGGACTAGCGGTTAGCACAGATACGCAGTATTTT

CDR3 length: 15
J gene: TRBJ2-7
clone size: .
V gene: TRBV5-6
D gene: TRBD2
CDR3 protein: CASSRRLAGSYEQYF
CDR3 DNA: TGTGCCAGCAGCCGAAGACTAGCGGGGTCCTACGAGCAGTACTTC

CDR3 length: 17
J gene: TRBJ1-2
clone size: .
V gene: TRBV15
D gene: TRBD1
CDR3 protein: CATSRVGLGGQFYGYTF
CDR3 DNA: TGTGCCACCAGCAGAGTGGGGTTGGGGGGACAGTTCTATGGCTACACCTTC

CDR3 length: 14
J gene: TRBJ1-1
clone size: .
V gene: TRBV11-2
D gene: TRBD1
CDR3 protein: CASQGGQGLSEAFF
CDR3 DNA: TGTGCCAGCCAAGGGGGACAGGGTCTCTCTGAAGCTTTCTTT

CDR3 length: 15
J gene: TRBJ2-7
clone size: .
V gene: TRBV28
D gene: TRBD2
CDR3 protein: CASTLGLAGSGEQYF
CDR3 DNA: TGTGCCAGCACCCTCGGACTAGCGGGCTCAGGCGAGCAGTACTTC

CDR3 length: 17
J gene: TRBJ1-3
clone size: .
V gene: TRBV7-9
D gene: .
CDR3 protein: CASTPQGRHSSGNTIYF
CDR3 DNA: TGTGCCAGCACACCCCAGGGGCGACATAGCTCTGGAAACACCATATATTTT

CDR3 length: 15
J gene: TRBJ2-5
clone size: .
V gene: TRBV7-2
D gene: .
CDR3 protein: CASSFWAGHQETQYF
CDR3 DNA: TGTGCCAGCAGCTTCTGGGCAGGGCACCAAGAGACCCAGTACTTC

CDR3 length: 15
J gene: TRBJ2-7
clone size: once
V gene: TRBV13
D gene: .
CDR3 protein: CASSLYSVAGYEQYF
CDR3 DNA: TGTGCCAGCAGCTTATATTCCGTGGCAGGGTACGAGCAGTACTTC

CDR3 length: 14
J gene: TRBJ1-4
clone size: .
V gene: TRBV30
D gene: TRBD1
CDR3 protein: CAWKRQGPNEKLFF
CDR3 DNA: TGTGCCTGGAAGAGACAGGGACCTAATGAAAAACTGTTTTTT

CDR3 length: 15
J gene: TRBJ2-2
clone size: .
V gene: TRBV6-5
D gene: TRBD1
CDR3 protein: CASSYQGANTGELFF
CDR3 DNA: TGTGCCAGCAGTTACCAGGGGGCGAACACCGGGGAGCTGTTTTTT

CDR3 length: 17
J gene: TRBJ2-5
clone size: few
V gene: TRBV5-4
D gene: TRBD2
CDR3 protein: CASSFGRPSGLGETQYF
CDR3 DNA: TGTGCCAGCAGCTTCGGTCGGCCTAGCGGGTTGGGAGAGACCCAGTACTTC

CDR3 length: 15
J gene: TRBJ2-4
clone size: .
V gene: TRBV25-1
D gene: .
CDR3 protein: CASSGGVGVKNIQYF
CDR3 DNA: TGTGCCAGCAGTGGGGGGGTGGGGGTTAAAAACATTCAGTACTTC

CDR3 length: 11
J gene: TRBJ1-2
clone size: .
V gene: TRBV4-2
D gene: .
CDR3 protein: CASSQGAGQIF
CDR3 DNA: TGTGCCAGCAGCCAAGGCGCCGGACAGATCTTC

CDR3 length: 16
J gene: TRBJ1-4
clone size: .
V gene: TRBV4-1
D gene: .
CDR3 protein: CASSPVGVATNEKLFF
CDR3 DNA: TGCGCCAGCAGCCCTGTAGGGGTCGCAACTAATGAAAAACTGTTTTTT

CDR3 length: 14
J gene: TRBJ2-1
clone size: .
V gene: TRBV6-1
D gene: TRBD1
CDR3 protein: CASSPGQAASEQFF
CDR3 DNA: TGTGCCAGCAGTCCGGGACAGGCGGCGAGTGAGCAGTTCTTC

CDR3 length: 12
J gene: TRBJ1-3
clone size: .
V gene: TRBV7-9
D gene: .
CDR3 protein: CSSSHLPGTIYF
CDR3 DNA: TGTTCCAGCAGCCACCTTCCCGGCACCATATATTTT

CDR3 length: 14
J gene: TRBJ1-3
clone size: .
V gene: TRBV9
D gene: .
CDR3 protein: CASGEGDPGNTIYF
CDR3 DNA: TGTGCCAGCGGGGAAGGGGATCCTGGAAACACCATATATTTT

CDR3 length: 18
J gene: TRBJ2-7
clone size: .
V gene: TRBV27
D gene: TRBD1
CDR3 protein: CASSLSPLPGQVRHEQYF
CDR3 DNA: TGTGCCAGCAGTTTATCCCCCCTACCGGGACAGGTGAGGCACGAGCAGTACTTC